This TCR beta chain is drawn from a study of naive and memory T cell subsets (dated by TCRdb to between 2016 and 2019). Regarding the complete study: In the figure summarizing the skin biopsy and whole blood samples, approximately ten blood donors, 7 tuberculin skin test biopsies and 3 saline control biopsies were reported. PCR2 was typically run as a SYBR Green qPCR and stopped at a set threshold, although low-input samples could use end-point PCR of around 6 cycles instead. Paper-wide results and their limitations: The RNA-based method was acknowledged to be potentially sensitive to changes in TCR transcripts with T cell activation and differentiation.

The study reported a robust and sensitive protocol to amplify, sequence and analyze TCRs, based on 3' ligation of a UMI-containing oligonucleotide to TCR cDNA. Whole blood analysis involved drawing roughly 2.5 ml of peripheral blood from adult healthy volunteers into Tempus tubes and then extracting RNA following the manufacturer's instructions. Total RNA was used without cell sorting and was treated with RQ1 DNase before reverse transcription, with a target input of roughly 1 to 1000 ng. Libraries were prepared from skin biopsies and whole blood to test how robust the pipeline was in samples where T cells are a minority population. For this clonotype: Its target antigen remains unknown. The input lacks base qualities; no much larger clone sits a single base away.

Library preparation used 5' RACE. Four rounds of PCR, run with the SP2 primer together with nested alpha and beta constant region primers, were used to amplify the ligated cDNA. TCR RNA was reverse transcribed with SuperScript IV using alpha and beta constant region primers for the blood and skin samples. An oligonucleotide carrying the Illumina SP2 primer and a UMI was ligated to the cDNA 3' end using T4 RNA ligase 1. To prevent hairpin formation, the 12-nucleotide UMI was made up of two random hexamers with an eight-base spacer between them. From the second PCR onward, TCR alpha and beta chain libraries were processed separately, and dual indexing was applied for multiplexing. After pooling, the indexed libraries were analyzed by capillary electrophoresis and sequenced on either an Illumina MiSeq or NextSeq. To boost base diversity and improve cluster recognition, PhiX DNA at about 4.5-7% was spiked into the libraries. In the authors' own workflow: Demultiplexor took UMIs from read 2, joined the UMIs to the TCR sequence from read 1, and separated reads according to sample indices. V and J genes and V-J junctions were identified by Decombinator, and each TCR was assigned a five-part identifier that included V and J deletions. Collapsinator used UMIs to correct sequencing errors and PCR amplification heterogeneity, producing a UMI-based abundance for each TCR. CDR3Translator turned identifiers into nucleotide sequence, translated that sequence into amino acids, and pulled out CDR3 regions based on terminal motifs. Error-corrected alpha and beta TCR counts from blood and skin were compared after normalization to input RNA amount. TCRdb trimmed public reads at Q25 via fastp, called clones via MiXCR and kept in-frame beta chains. Every entry covers one CDR3 protein and lists the most common genes and DNA from its rows. The V and J calls follow TCRdb's processing rather than the paper's. The sample table shows 60,000 or so distinct CDR3 sequences, and 7% to 8.5% are seen once. Roughly 9.7% of the sample comes from the top ten.

The sequence was obtained from a male donor in good health.

The DNA reads TGTGCCAGTAGTGTGGACTACAATGAGCAGTTCTTC. The resulting protein is CASSVDYNEQFF. This chain joins TRBV19 to TRBJ2-1; no D gene call is confident. Cut back by 5 bases and 3 bases, the V and J ends lie 5 bases apart. CDR1 is given as LNHDA and CDR2 as SQIVND, both from the germline V gene (reference sequence). The CDR3 spans 12 residues, from the cysteine through the phenylalanine. Only the CDR3 DNA stays, 36 bases, in frame from base 1.